This TCR beta chain came from a study of PD-L1 blockade in urothelial cancer. About the study: Blood samples had a median of approximately 150,000 T cells, just under 85,000 unique TCRs, and clonality 0.075 to 0.095.

The CDR3 sequence is 15 residues long. Germline values: CDR1 LGHNA, CDR2 YSLEER. V was pared by 2 bases and J by 3 bases, with 4 bases of the junction left unmatched. The time point is: pretreatment peripheral blood. Enrolled patients showed locally advanced or metastatic urothelial carcinoma. Each PCR reaction had synthetic TCR analog templates spiked into it. Profiling relied on immunoSEQ multiplex PCR, and the TCRdb table lists in-frame clones only, not all of them. The sample lists under 95,000 clones, more than 75% occurring once. Here the sequenced sample was PBMCs, taken around atezolizumab (anti-PD-L1) treatment. This clonotype originated in a man in his 60s with urothelial cancer. V is TRBV4-3 and J is TRBJ1-2; 9 positions agree with TRBD1. The CDR3, as DNA: TGCGCCAGCAGCCAATCACAGGGGGCTGACTATGGCTACACCTTC. Its protein product is CASSQSQGADYGYTF.